Described below is a single TCR beta chain sequence and its context. This clone may be a read error of a much larger clone one base away. The source of the sample is a study of T cells after yellow fever vaccination. The CDR3 runs to 13 residues. CDR1 is MNHEY, CDR2 SVGAGI, per germline. TCRdb redid the calling of the 5' RACE reads with MiXCR, one entry per CDR3 protein. The sample carries hundreds of thousands of distinct CDR3 sequences, more than 5.5% recorded once. The receptor's source is a man younger than 45 who received the YFV17D yellow fever vaccine. J is TRBJ2-1 and V is TRBV6-5; D is uncertain. The sample in question was PBMCs, obtained 5 days after the yellow fever booster vaccination. The CDR3 coding sequence is TGTGCCAGAAGTTACTCGATAAGGAATGAGCAGTTCTTC. This translates into CARSYSIRNEQFF.